The 18 T cell receptor beta chains given below trace back to one sample, sequenced in a study of early T cells in non-severe SARS-CoV-2 infection. Via MiXCR, TCRdb re-called the 5' RACE reads, giving one row per CDR3 protein. The sample consists of more than 65,000 distinct CDR3 sequences, around 12% of them appearing once. The sequencing used whole blood, collected at baseline. The receptors were sampled from an adult who was a healthcare worker with PCR-confirmed SARS-CoV-2 infection or an uninfected control (not recorded which).

DNA for the CDR3: TGTGCCAGCTCACCTAATCCTGGGGGGATAAGTGGCTACACCTTC. This gives the protein CASSPNPGGISGYTF. This chain joins TRBV18 and TRBJ1-2; D possibly corresponds to TRBD1 (5 bases). CDR3 size: 15 residues. Germline V CDR1 and CDR2: KGHSH, LQKENI. Trimming pared 3 bases from V and 7 bases from J, leaving 18 bases between.

This clonotype was observed at least ten times. The V and J genes are TRBV11-2 and TRBJ1-1, with a possible D match to TRBD1 (5 bases). The V and J ends lost 3 bases and 7 bases respectively, with 12 bases between them. The CDR3 length is 13 residues. The germline gives CDR1 SGHAT, CDR2 FQNNGV. This CDR3 is CASSFYRRGEAFF. DNA for the CDR3: TGTGCCAGCAGCTTTTACAGGAGGGGTGAAGCTTTCTTT.

This clonotype was recorded a few times. The chain employs TRBV4-1 and TRBJ1-2; 7 bases agree with TRBD1. Germline assignment: CDR1 MGHRA and CDR2 YSYEKL. J gave up 8 bases and V 3 bases, and 15 bases lay outside the gene matches. The CDR3 extends over 16 amino acids. The CDR3 is CASSHPTQGTTRGYTF. In DNA, the CDR3 is TGCGCCAGCAGCCACCCCACACAGGGGACCACGCGGGGCTACACCTTC.

The J gene is TRBJ2-7, the V gene TRBV5-1; D is tentatively TRBD1 or TRBD2 (5 bases each). V was pared by 5 bases and J by 1 base, with 7 bases between. The CDR3 totals 12 residues. CDR1 SGHRS and CDR2 YFSETQ come from the germline V gene. Here the CDR3 reads CASRGESYEQYF. In nucleotides, the CDR3 is TGCGCCAGCAGGGGGGAATCCTACGAGCAGTACTTC.

The sample holds a few counts of this clonotype. CDR3 nucleotides: TGTGCCATCAGTGCCTTGTGGGGACTAGCGGGGGATGAGACCCAGTACTTC. It specifies CAISALWGLAGDETQYF. This sequence joins TRBV10-3 and TRBJ2-5; 14 nucleotides align to TRBD2. Germline loops: CDR1 ENHRY, CDR2 SYGVKD. The CDR3 has 17 amino acids. Losses at the gene ends were 4 bases for V and 5 bases for J; bases not matched to a gene: 9.

This clonotype was counted between two and nine times. The chain has TRBV7-2 and TRBJ1-1; TRBD1 agrees at 10 bases. This CDR3 region has 14 residues. Germline CDR1 SGHTA, CDR2 FQGNSA. Trimming cost V 5 bases and J 7 bases; bases outside gene matches: 7. CDR3 DNA sequence: TGTGCCAGCAGCCCTCGACAGGGGGCAGTTGAAGCTTTCTTT. This encodes CASSPRQGAVEAFF.

This clonotype has more than one count but fewer than ten. V is TRBV7-6 and J is TRBJ1-3, with TRBD1 identical over 9 bases. Trimming cost V 5 bases and J 0 bases; bases outside gene matches: 8. Germline V gene lookup returns CDR1 SGHVS and CDR2 FNYEAQ. The CDR3 spans 17 residues. The CDR3 region is CASSAGTGYYSGNTIYF. Here the CDR3 DNA reads TGTGCCAGCAGCGCGGGGACAGGGTACTACTCTGGAAACACCATATATTTT.

The table lists this clonotype with a few counts. V and J are TRBV12-3 or TRBV12-4 and TRBJ1-5, with 7 bases lining up with TRBD1. V gave up 6 bases and J gave up 0 bases; unmatched junction bases: 5. The CDR3 spans 15 residues. CDR3: CASRRTGYSNQPQHF. The DNA for the CDR3 is TGTGCCAGCAGACGGACAGGTTATAGCAATCAGCCCCAGCATTTT.

This clonotype was detected many times. The chain employs TRBV18 and TRBJ2-2; maybe TRBD1 (6 bases). This CDR3 comprises 16 residues. Trimming cost V 0 bases and J 1 base, with 9 bases left between them. CDR1 is KGHSH and CDR2 is LQKENI in the germline V gene. The CDR3 spells CASSPPSRGNTGELFF. CDR3 sequence (DNA): TGTGCCAGCTCACCACCATCCAGGGGGAACACCGGGGAGCTGTTTTTT.

The chain recombines TRBV18 with TRBJ1-3, with D possibly TRBD1 on 6 matching bases. CDR1 and CDR2 (germline): KGHSH, LQKENI. V lost 6 bases to trimming and J lost 0 bases, with 21 bases between them. This CDR3 spans 18 amino acids. CDR3 nucleotides: TGTGCCAGCTCTCCGTCCGGGGGGGGGCCCGGCTCTGGAAACACCATATATTTT. Amino acid sequence: CASSPSGGGPGSGNTIYF.

This clonotype was seen many times. V usage is TRBV24-1 and J usage is TRBJ2-3; D is unresolved. Trimming stripped 0 bases from V and 0 bases from J, with 6 bases between. Germline loops: CDR1 KGHDR, CDR2 SFDVKD. This CDR3 spans 15 amino acids. The CDR3 region has the DNA TGTGCCACCAGTGATTTGGGGGAAAGCACAGATACGCAGTATTTT. It encodes CATSDLGESTDTQYF.

In its sample, this clonotype was seen a few times. V and J are TRBV7-2 and TRBJ2-3, with D perhaps TRBD2 (6 bases). V was cut by 1 base and J by 7 bases, with 12 bases left in between. This CDR3 spans 14 amino acids. Germline assignment: CDR1 SGHTA and CDR2 FQGNSA. CDR3 residues: CASSLVEGRNTQYF. Written as DNA, the CDR3 is TGTGCCAGCAGCTTAGTAGAGGGGAGGAATACGCAGTATTTT.

This rearrangement joins TRBV20-1 to TRBJ2-5; 8 nucleotides line up with TRBD2. This CDR3 has 13 amino acids. Germline V CDR1 and CDR2: DFQATT, SNEGSKA (reference sequence). Unmatched junction bases numbered 3, after V lost 4 bases and J lost 2 bases. The DNA of the CDR3 is TGCAGTGCTAAGCGGGGGACACAAGAGACCCAGTACTTC. Translated: CSAKRGTQETQYF.

This clonotype showed up many times. The chain joins TRBV10-2 to TRBJ2-7, with 13 bases identical to TRBD2. Germline V gene sequence: CDR1 WSHSY, CDR2 SAAADI. V gave up 6 bases and J gave up 4 bases; unmatched junction bases: 3. The CDR3 totals 14 residues. The CDR3 DNA reads as TGCGCCAGCAGCGGGACTAGCGGGGAGTACGAGCAGTACTTC. Its translation is CASSGTSGEYEQYF.

In its sample, this clonotype was seen a few times. The rearrangement uses TRBV20-1 and TRBJ1-6; no clear D gene. Germline CDR1 and CDR2: DFQATT and SNEGSKA (reference sequence). V was cut by 3 bases and J by 6 bases, with 15 bases left in between. The CDR3 runs 15 residues. Written as DNA, the CDR3 is TGCAGTGCTAGGGCGGACGGGATGAGTAATTCACCCCTCCACTTT. Residues: CSARADGMSNSPLHF.

This clonotype was seen at least ten times. The J gene is TRBJ2-7, the V gene TRBV5-1, with D possibly being TRBD2 (5 bases). Germline-derived CDR1 and CDR2 are SGHRS and YFSETQ. Trimming shortened V by 5 bases and J by 2 bases, and 14 bases separated the two germline ends. This CDR3 spans 14 amino acids. The CDR3 loop reads CASRGNAGAYEQYF. The CDR3 DNA is TGCGCCAGCAGGGGGAACGCCGGGGCCTACGAGCAGTACTTC.

The sample holds many counts of this clonotype. The V call is TRBV12-3 or TRBV12-4, the J call TRBJ2-7, with 12 bases that match TRBD2. This CDR3 spans 15 amino acids. Losses at the gene ends were 6 bases for V and 3 bases for J; bases not matched to a gene: 6. CDR3 amino acids: CASRPTSGRDYEQYF. In DNA form, the CDR3 reads TGTGCCAGCAGGCCGACTAGCGGGAGAGACTACGAGCAGTACTTC.

The gene calls are TRBV27 and TRBJ2-7; 9 bases align to TRBD1. The V and J ends lost 4 bases and 1 base, in that order; junction bases with no gene match: 8. In germline, CDR1 is MNHEY, CDR2 SMNVEV (reference sequence). The CDR3 has 16 amino acids. This CDR3 is CASSSRPGTGSYEQYF. The CDR3 coding sequence is TGTGCCAGCAGTTCGCGCCCCGGGACAGGGTCCTACGAGCAGTACTTC.